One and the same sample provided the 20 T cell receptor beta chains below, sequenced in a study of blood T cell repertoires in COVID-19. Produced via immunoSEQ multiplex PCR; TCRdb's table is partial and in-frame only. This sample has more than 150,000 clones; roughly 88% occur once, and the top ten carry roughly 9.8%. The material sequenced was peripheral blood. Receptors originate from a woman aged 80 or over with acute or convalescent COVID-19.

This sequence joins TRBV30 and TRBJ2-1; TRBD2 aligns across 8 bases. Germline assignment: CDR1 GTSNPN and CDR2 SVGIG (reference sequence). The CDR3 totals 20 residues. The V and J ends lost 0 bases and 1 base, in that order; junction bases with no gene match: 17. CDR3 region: CAWSVRGGYASGQSYNEQFF. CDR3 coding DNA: TGTGCCTGGAGTGTACGCGGGGGTTATGCTAGCGGGCAATCCTACAATGAGCAGTTCTTC. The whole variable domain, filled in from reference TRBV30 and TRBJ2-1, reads SQTIHQWPATLVQPVGSPLSLECTVEGTSNPNLYWYRQAAGRGLQLLFYSVGIGQISSEVPQNLSASRPQDRQFILSSKKLLLSDSGFYLCAWSVRGGYASGQSYNEQFFGPGTRLTVL.

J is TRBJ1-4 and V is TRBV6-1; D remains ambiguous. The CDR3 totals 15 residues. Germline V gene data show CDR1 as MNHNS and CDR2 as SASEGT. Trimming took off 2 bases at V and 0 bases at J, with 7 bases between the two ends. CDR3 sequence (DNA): TGTGCCAGCAGTGAACGGGGTACAACTAATGAAAAACTGTTTTTT. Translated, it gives CASSERGTTNEKLFF.

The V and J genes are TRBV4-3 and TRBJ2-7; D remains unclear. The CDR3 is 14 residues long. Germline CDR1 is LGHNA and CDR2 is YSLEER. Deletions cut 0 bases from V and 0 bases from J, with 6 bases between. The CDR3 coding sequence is TGCGCCAGCAGCCAAGAATCTATCTCCTACGAGCAGTACTTC. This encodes CASSQESISYEQYF.

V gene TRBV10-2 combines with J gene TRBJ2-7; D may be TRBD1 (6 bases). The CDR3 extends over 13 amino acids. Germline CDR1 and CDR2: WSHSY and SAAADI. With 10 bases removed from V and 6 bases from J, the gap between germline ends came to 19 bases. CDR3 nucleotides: TGCGCCACCAGGGGTGGAGCGGCTACCGAGCAGTACTTC. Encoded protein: CATRGGAATEQYF.

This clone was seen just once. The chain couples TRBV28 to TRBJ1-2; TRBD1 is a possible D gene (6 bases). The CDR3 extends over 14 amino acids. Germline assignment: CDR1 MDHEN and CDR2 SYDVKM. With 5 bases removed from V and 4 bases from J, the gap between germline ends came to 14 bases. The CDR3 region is CASSLAGASYGYTF. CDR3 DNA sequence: TGTGCCAGCAGTCTAGCAGGGGCCTCCTATGGCTACACCTTC.

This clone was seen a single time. The CDR3 DNA sequence: TGTGCCACCAGTGATTCCGGCAGGGTCCCCTACAATGAGCAGTTCTTC. Translated, it gives CATSDSGRVPYNEQFF. This chain links TRBV24-1 with TRBJ2-1; perhaps TRBD1 as D (5 bases). Per germline, CDR1 KGHDR and CDR2 SFDVKD. The CDR3 spans 16 residues. V shed 2 bases and J shed 2 bases, with 12 bases lying between them.

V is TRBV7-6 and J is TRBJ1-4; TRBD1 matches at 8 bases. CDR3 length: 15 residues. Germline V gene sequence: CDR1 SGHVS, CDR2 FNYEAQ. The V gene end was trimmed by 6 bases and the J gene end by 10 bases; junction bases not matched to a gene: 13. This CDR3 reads CASRPSGGAGGKLFF. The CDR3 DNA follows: TGTGCCAGCAGGCCCTCAGGGGGCGCAGGTGGAAAACTGTTTTTT.

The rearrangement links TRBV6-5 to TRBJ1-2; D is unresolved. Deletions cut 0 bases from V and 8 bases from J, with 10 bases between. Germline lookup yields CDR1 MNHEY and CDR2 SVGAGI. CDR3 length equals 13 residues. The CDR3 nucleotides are TGTGCCAGCAGTTACTCTGGGGAGATGGGCTACACCTTC. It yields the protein CASSYSGEMGYTF.

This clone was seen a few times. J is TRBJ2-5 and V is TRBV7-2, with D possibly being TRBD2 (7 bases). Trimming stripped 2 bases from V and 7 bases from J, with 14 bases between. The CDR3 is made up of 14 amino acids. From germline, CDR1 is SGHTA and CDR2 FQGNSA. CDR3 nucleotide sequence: TGTGCCAGCAGCTTAATGGCGGGGGCAGGGACCCAGTACTTC. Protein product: CASSLMAGAGTQYF.

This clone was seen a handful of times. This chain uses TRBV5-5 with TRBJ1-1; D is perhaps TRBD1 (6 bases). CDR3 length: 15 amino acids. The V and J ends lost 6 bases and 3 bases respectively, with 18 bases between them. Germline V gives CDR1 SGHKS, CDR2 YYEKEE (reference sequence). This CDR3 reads CASTLRVGAHTEAFF. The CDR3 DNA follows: TGTGCCAGCACCCTCCGAGTGGGGGCTCACACTGAAGCTTTCTTT.

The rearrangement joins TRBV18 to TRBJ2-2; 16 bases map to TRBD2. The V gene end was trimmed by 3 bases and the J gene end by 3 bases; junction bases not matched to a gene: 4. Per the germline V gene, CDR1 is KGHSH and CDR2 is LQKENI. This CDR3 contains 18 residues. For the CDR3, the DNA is TGTGCCAGCTCACCGGGACTAGCGGGGGGGCCGCACACCGGGGAGCTGTTTTTT. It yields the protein CASSPGLAGGPHTGELFF.

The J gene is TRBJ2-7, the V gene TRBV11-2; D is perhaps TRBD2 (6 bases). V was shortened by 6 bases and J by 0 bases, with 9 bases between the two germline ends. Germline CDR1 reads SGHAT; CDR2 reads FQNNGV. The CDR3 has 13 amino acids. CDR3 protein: CASRTGSSYEQYF. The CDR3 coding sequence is TGTGCCAGCAGGACCGGGAGCTCCTACGAGCAGTACTTC.

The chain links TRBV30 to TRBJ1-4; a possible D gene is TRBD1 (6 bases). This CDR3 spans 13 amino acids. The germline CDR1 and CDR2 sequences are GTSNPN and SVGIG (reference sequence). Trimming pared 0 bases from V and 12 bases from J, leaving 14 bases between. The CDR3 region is CAWSVQGGSQLFF. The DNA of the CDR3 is TGTGCCTGGAGTGTACAAGGGGGTTCTCAACTGTTTTTT. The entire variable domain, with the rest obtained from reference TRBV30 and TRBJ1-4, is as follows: SQTIHQWPATLVQPVGSPLSLECTVEGTSNPNLYWYRQAAGRGLQLLFYSVGIGQISSEVPQNLSASRPQDRQFILSSKKLLLSDSGFYLCAWSVQGGSQLFFGSGTQLSVL.

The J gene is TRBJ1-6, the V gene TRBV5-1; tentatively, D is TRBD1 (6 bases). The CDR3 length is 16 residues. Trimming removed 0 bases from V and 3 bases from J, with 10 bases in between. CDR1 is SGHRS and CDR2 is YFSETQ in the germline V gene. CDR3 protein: CASSLAGVFYNSPLHF. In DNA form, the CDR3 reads TGCGCCAGCAGCTTGGCAGGGGTATTCTATAATTCACCCCTCCACTTT.

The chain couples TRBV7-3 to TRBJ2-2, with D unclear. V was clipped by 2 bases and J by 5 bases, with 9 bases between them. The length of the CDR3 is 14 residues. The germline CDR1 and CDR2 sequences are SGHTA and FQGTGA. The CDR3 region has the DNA TGTGCCAGCAGCTTAGAGCTGAAAACCGGGGAGCTGTTTTTT. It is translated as CASSLELKTGELFF.

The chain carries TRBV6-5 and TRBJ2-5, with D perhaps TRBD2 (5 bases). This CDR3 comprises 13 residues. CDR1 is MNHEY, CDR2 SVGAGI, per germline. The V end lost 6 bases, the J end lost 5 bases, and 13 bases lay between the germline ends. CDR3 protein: CASRRTGYETQYF. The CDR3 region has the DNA TGTGCCAGCAGGAGGACGGGGTACGAGACCCAGTACTTC.

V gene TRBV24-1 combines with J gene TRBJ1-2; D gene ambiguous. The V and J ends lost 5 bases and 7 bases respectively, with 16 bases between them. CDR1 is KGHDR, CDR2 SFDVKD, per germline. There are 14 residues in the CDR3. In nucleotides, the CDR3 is TGTGCCACCAGTGCTCAGGCCGGTTTGGGTGGCTACACCTTC. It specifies CATSAQAGLGGYTF.

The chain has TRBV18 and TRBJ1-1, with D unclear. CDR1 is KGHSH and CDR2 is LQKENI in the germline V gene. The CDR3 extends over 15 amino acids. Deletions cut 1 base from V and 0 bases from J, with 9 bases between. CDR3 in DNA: TGTGCCAGCTCACCACTCACGGGGTTGAACACTGAAGCTTTCTTT. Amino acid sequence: CASSPLTGLNTEAFF.

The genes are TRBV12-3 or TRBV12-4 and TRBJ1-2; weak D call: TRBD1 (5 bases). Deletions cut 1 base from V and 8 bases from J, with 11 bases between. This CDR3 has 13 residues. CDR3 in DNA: TGTGCCAGCAGTTTAGTAGCAGGGAAAGGCTACACCTTC. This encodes CASSLVAGKGYTF.

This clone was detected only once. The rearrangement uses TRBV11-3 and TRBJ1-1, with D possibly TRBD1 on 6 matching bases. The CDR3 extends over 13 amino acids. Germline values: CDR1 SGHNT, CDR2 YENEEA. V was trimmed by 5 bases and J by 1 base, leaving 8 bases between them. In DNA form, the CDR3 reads TGTGCCAGCAGCCTGGGACAGAACACTGAAGCTTTCTTT. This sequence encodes CASSLGQNTEAFF. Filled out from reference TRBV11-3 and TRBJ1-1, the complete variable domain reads EAGVVQSPRYKIIEKKQPVAFWCNPISGHNTLYWYLQNLGQGPELLIRYENEEAVDDSQLPKDRFSAERLKGVDSTLKIQPAELGDSAVYLCASSLGQNTEAFFGQGTRLTVV.